One sample yielded the 21 T cell receptor beta chains listed below, sequenced in a study of cytomegalovirus exposure and HLA in healthy donors. Primers for the PCR totalled 60 Vbeta and 13 Jbeta. TCRdb keeps only in-frame clones here, not all; method: immunoSEQ multiplex PCR. The sample consists of about 150,000 clones, roughly three quarters of them appearing once. Sequences were obtained from PBMCs. The source of these receptors is a man aged 30 to 39 in good health and CMV-seropositive.

This clone appeared a few times. This chain uses TRBV28 with TRBJ1-1; maybe TRBD1 (6 bases). Germline CDR1 MDHEN, CDR2 SYDVKM. The CDR3 has 12 residues. V was pared by 7 bases and J by 6 bases, with 12 bases between. The DNA for the CDR3 is TGTGCCAGCACCCAGGGGCTGGCTGAAGCTTTCTTT. Translating it yields CASTQGLAEAFF.

V and J are TRBV27 and TRBJ2-1, with TRBD2 matching 7 bases. The CDR3 contains 15 residues. J lost 9 bases, V lost 6 bases, and 14 bases had no gene match. Germline V CDR1 and CDR2: MNHEY, SMNVEV (reference sequence). CDR3 protein: CASRLAGGSFPEQFF. The CDR3 nucleotides read TGTGCCAGCAGGCTGGCAGGCGGGAGCTTTCCTGAGCAGTTCTTC.

The chain recombines TRBV2 with TRBJ2-2; TRBD1 aligns across 7 bases. In germline, CDR1 is SNHLY, CDR2 FYNNEI. V lost 1 base and J lost 6; bases outside the gene matches: 8. The CDR3 runs to 16 residues. As DNA, the CDR3 is TGTGCCAGCAGTGAAGAGGGGGCACGGCCCTCCGGGGAGCTGTTTTTT. This encodes CASSEEGARPSGELFF.

V usage is TRBV29-1 and J usage is TRBJ1-2; maybe TRBD1 (5 bases). Trimming left V 3 bases short and J 8 bases short, with 19 bases between. This CDR3 region has 14 residues. Per the germline V gene, CDR1 is SQVTM and CDR2 is ANQGSEA. The CDR3 region is CSVEGYGAAWGYTF. As DNA, the CDR3 is TGCAGCGTTGAGGGATATGGGGCCGCTTGGGGCTACACCTTC. Together with reference TRBV29-1 and TRBJ1-2, the CDR3 gives the full variable domain: SAVISQKPSRDICQRGTSLTIQCQVDSQVTMMFWYRQQPGQSLTLIATANQGSEATYESGFVIDKFPISRPNLTFSTLTVSNMSPEDSSIYLCSVEGYGAAWGYTFGSGTRLTVV.

The chain joins TRBV10-3 to TRBJ1-1, with D possibly matching TRBD1 (6 bases). This CDR3 is built from 13 residues. The germline V gene encodes CDR1 ENHRY and CDR2 SYGVKD. Trimming cost V 2 bases and J 7 bases, with 11 bases left between them. The CDR3, as DNA: TGTGCCATCAGTGAGAGACCAGGGGATGAAGCTTTCTTT. Amino acids: CAISERPGDEAFF.

The rearrangement uses TRBV5-1 and TRBJ2-1; TRBD2 is a possible D gene (6 bases). Germline lookup yields CDR1 SGHRS and CDR2 YFSETQ. Trimming cost V 3 bases and J 12 bases, with 22 bases left between them. The CDR3 runs 15 residues. The CDR3 region is CASSSSLAPPPRQFF. In DNA, the CDR3 is TGCGCCAGCAGCTCTTCCCTAGCGCCCCCGCCGAGGCAGTTCTTC.

A single count supports this clone. The chain is built from TRBV11-2 and TRBJ2-1, with D hard to call. V was pared by 4 bases and J by 9 bases, with 13 bases between. Germline V CDR1 and CDR2: SGHAT, FQNNGV. The CDR3 runs 13 residues. CDR3 protein: CASSSYQATEQFF. The CDR3, as DNA: TGTGCCAGCAGCTCTTATCAGGCGACTGAGCAGTTCTTC.

Here the CDR3 reads CAIRTADEKLFF. The CDR3 DNA reads TGTGCCATCCGGACTGCTGATGAAAAACTGTTTTTT. V is TRBV10-3 and J is TRBJ1-4; D is uncertain. The CDR3 loop spans 12 amino acids. Germline V gene data show CDR1 as ENHRY and CDR2 as SYGVKD. Trimming removed 8 bases from V and 6 bases from J, with 10 bases in between.

This clone has more than one count but fewer than ten. V and J are TRBV4-1 and TRBJ2-2, with D possibly matching TRBD1 (6 bases). V was clipped by 2 bases and J by 6 bases, with 19 bases between them. The CDR3 length is 17 residues. The germline V gene has CDR1 MGHRA and CDR2 YSYEKL. Here the CDR3 DNA reads TGCGCCAGCAGCCAAAGAATCCAGGAAGGGGGTTCCGGGGAGCTGTTTTTT. This sequence encodes CASSQRIQEGGSGELFF.

Of note for this clone: One end of the junction varies from germline; a read error may be responsible. The rearrangement joins TRBV14 to TRBJ1-1; D is unclear. CDR3 length equals 13 residues. Germline V gene lookup returns CDR1 SGHDN and CDR2 FVKESK. CDR3 in amino acids: CASSRNTNSEAFF. The CDR3, as DNA: TGTGCCAGCAGCCGTAACACAAACAGTGAAGCTTTCTTT.

This clone came up a few times. V gene TRBV6-5 combines with J gene TRBJ1-1; tentative D call: TRBD1 (5 bases). The CDR3 sequence is 14 residues long. V shed 7 bases and J shed 5 bases, with 17 bases lying between them. The V gene's germline CDR1 is MNHEY and CDR2 SVGAGI. The CDR3 coding sequence is TGTGCCAGCATGCGGGGCACGGTGGGGACTGAAGCTTTCTTT. It codes for CASMRGTVGTEAFF.

The sample holds one count of this clone. This sample also contains other DNA sequences that code for the same CDR3. The rearrangement joins TRBV5-1 to TRBJ2-7, with TRBD2 identical over 10 bases. V dropped 4 bases and J dropped 0; count of bases not matched to a gene: 4. The length of the CDR3 is 15 residues. Germline CDR1 SGHRS, CDR2 YFSETQ. This CDR3 is CASSPSSGSSYEQYF. Here the CDR3 DNA reads TGCGCCAGCAGCCCCTCTAGCGGGAGCTCCTACGAGCAGTACTTC.

The chain links TRBV29-1 to TRBJ1-2; no definite D call. Trimming removed 6 bases from V and 2 bases from J, with 22 bases in between. Germline V gene data show CDR1 as SQVTM and CDR2 as ANQGSEA. The CDR3 runs 16 residues. The CDR3 DNA follows: TGCAGCGTCGAACACGGAATGAACGGAGGAAACTATGGCTACACCTTC. Translation gives CSVEHGMNGGNYGYTF.

This clone has just a few counts. This chain links TRBV6-6 with TRBJ2-3; D not resolved. V was pared by 4 bases and J by 6 bases, with 11 bases between. This CDR3 contains 13 residues. In germline, CDR1 is MNHNY, CDR2 SVGAGI (reference sequence). CDR3 sequence (DNA): TGTGCCAGCAGTTCGCAGGATTATGATACGCAGTATTTT. It translates to CASSSQDYDTQYF.

The chain recombines TRBV30 with TRBJ1-2; possibly TRBD1 for D (6 bases). Trimming left V 4 bases short and J 8 bases short, with 17 bases between. The CDR3 consists of 13 residues. Germline CDR1 and CDR2: GTSNPN and SVGIG (reference sequence). For the CDR3, the DNA is TGTGCCTGGACCTCCTGGGGGGGCGGGGGCTACACCTTC. Residues: CAWTSWGGGGYTF.

This rearrangement joins TRBV5-1 to TRBJ2-3; perhaps TRBD2 as D (6 bases). CDR1 is SGHRS and CDR2 is YFSETQ in the germline V gene. The V gene lost 3 bases and the J gene lost 6 bases, with 14 bases spanning the gap. The CDR3 totals 14 residues. The CDR3 is CASSSLARVDTQYF. Written as DNA, the CDR3 is TGCGCCAGCAGCTCGCTAGCGAGAGTGGATACGCAGTATTTT.

This chain joins TRBV27 and TRBJ2-1; 15 bases are a match to TRBD2. This CDR3 spans 17 amino acids. Per the germline V gene, CDR1 is MNHEY and CDR2 is SMNVEV (reference sequence). V lost 3 bases, J lost 5 bases, and 5 bases stayed unmatched. The CDR3 DNA reads TGTGCCAGCAGTTTCGCGGGACTAGCGGGAGGTCACAATGAGCAGTTCTTC. Translation: CASSFAGLAGGHNEQFF.

CDR3 DNA sequence: TGTGCCAGTAGCATCCCTAGGCGAGGACTGAGCTACAATGAGCAGTTCTTC. The encoded protein is CASSIPRRGLSYNEQFF. The chain is built from TRBV19 and TRBJ2-1, with TRBD2 as a possible D gene (5 bases). This CDR3 is built from 17 residues. The V gene's germline CDR1 is LNHDA and CDR2 SQIVND (reference sequence). Between the trimmed V and J ends, which lost 6 bases and 3 bases, there was a span of 21 bases. Supplemented by reference TRBV19 and TRBJ2-1, the full variable domain reads DGGITQSPKYLFRKEGQNVTLSCEQNLNHDAMYWYRQDPGQGLRLIYYSQIVNDFQKGDIAEGYSVSREKKESFPLTVTSAQKNPTAFYLCASSIPRRGLSYNEQFFGPGTRLTVL.

In its sample, this clone was seen a few times. The J gene is TRBJ1-2, the V gene TRBV5-6, with a possible D match to TRBD1 (5 bases). Trimming shortened V by 2 bases and J by 8 bases, and 22 bases separated the two germline ends. CDR3 size: 16 residues. The germline CDR1 and CDR2 sequences are SGHDT and YYEEEE. CDR3 sequence (DNA): TGTGCCAGCAGCTTCGTTAAGGGGCACCTGGCTTCGGGCTACACCTTC. The encoded protein is CASSFVKGHLASGYTF.

The chain employs TRBV6-1 and TRBJ2-1; 7 nucleotides align to TRBD2. V shed 4 bases and J 8 bases; nucleotides not matched to a gene: 8. Germline CDR1 is MNHNS and CDR2 is SASEGT. The CDR3 loop spans 14 amino acids. CDR3 in amino acids: CASSGGGSSHEQFF. The CDR3 DNA reads as TGTGCCAGCAGTGGAGGCGGGAGTAGCCATGAGCAGTTCTTC.

The CDR3 DNA follows: TGTGCTAGTGGTTTGCAACAGGGGGCCTTTTATAATCAGCCCCAGCATTTT. Translation: CASGLQQGAFYNQPQHF. The gene calls are TRBV12-5 and TRBJ1-5; TRBD1 agrees at 9 bases. CDR3 length: 17 residues. Germline assignment: CDR1 LGHNT and CDR2 FRNRAP. V shed 2 bases and J 4 bases; nucleotides not matched to a gene: 9.